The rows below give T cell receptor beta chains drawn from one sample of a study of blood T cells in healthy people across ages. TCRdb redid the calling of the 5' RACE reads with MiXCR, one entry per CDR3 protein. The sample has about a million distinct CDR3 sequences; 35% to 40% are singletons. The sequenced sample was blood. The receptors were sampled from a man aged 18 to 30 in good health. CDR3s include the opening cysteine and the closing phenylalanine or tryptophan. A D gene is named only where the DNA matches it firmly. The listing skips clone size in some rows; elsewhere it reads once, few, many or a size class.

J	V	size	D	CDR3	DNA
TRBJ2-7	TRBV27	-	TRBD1	CASSLSGTGGAEQYF	TGTGCCAGCAGTTTATCTGGGACAGGGGGCGCCGAGCAGTACTTC
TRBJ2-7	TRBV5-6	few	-	CASSLRGTGLDEQYF	TGTGCCAGCAGCTTGCGGGGTACAGGGCTGGACGAGCAGTACTTC
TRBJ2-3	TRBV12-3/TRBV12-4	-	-	CASSLEGKPDTQYF	TGTGCCAGCAGTTTGGAAGGGAAACCAGATACGCAGTATTTT
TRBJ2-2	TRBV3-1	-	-	CASSQEANTGELFF	TGTGCCAGCAGCCAAGAAGCGAACACCGGGGAGCTGTTTTTT
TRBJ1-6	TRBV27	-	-	CASSSGVNPHF	TGTGCCAGCAGTTCAGGGGTGAATCCCCACTTT
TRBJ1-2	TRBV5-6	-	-	CASSVPTVNYGYTF	TGTGCCAGCAGCGTCCCGACAGTTAACTATGGCTACACCTTC
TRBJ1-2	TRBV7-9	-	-	CASSLTQGNNGYTF	TGTGCCAGCAGCTTAACTCAGGGGAATAATGGCTACACCTTC
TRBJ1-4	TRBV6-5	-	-	CASSALRGYNEKLFF	TGTGCCAGCAGCGCTCTTAGGGGTTATAATGAAAAACTGTTTTTT
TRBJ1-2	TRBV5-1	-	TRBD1	CASSSSSGQEYGYTF	TGCGCCAGCAGCTCATCCTCGGGACAGGAGTATGGCTACACCTTC
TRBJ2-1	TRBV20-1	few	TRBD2	CSARGSGLAGLDEQFF	TGCAGTGCTAGAGGTTCCGGACTAGCGGGGTTGGATGAGCAGTTCTTC
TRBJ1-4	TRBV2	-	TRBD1	CASVPGTGHEKLFF	TGTGCCAGCGTCCCCGGGACAGGGCACGAAAAACTGTTTTTT
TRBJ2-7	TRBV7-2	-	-	CASTLYSSSYNEQYF	TGTGCCAGCACTTTGTATTCCAGCTCCTACAATGAGCAGTACTTC
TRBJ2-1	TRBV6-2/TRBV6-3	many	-	CASSSLGSSYNEQFF	TGTGCCAGCAGTTCCCTCGGGAGCTCCTACAATGAGCAGTTCTTC
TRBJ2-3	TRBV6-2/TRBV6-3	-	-	CASSDLQGERTKTETQYF	TGTGCCAGCAGCGATTTGCAGGGTGAGAGAACTAAGACAGAGACGCAGTATTTT
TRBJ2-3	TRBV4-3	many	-	CASSQESIGVGDTQYF	TGCGCCAGCAGCCAAGAATCTATAGGGGTCGGGGATACGCAGTATTTT
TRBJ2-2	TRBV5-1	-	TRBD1	CASSLYGTGGNTGELFF	TGCGCCAGCAGCTTATATGGGACAGGGGGCAACACCGGGGAGCTGTTTTTT
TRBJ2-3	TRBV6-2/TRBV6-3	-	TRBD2	CASSYSTSGGSTDTQYF	TGTGCCAGCAGTTACTCGACTTCCGGGGGGAGCACAGATACGCAGTATTTT
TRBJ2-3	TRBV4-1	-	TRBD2	CASSQENGGGPSTDIQYF	TGCGCCAGCAGCCAAGAGAATGGCGGGGGGCCTAGCACAGATATACAGTATTTT
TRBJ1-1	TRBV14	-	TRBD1	CASSLGDRGQTEAFF	TGTGCCAGCAGCCTCGGGGACAGGGGGCAAACTGAAGCTTTCTTT
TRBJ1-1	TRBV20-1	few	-	CSASLQGSDTEAFF	TGCAGTGCCAGCCTTCAGGGGTCTGACACTGAAGCTTTCTTT
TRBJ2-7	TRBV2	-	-	CASKERPYEQYF	TGTGCCAGCAAAGAGAGACCCTACGAGCAGTACTTC
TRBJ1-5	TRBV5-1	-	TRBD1	CASSYGQAEPQHF	TGCGCCAGCAGCTATGGACAGGCAGAGCCCCAGCATTTT
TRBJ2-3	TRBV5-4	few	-	CASSLARQKDTDTQYF	TGTGCCAGCAGCTTGGCCCGCCAGAAAGACACAGATACGCAGTATTTT
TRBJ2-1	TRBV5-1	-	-	CASSSEGPDVDEQFF	TGCGCCAGCAGCTCGGAGGGCCCCGACGTCGATGAGCAGTTCTTC
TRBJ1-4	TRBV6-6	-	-	CASSYSANLNEKLFF	TGTGCCAGCAGTTACTCGGCTAACCTTAATGAAAAACTGTTTTTT
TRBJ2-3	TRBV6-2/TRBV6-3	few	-	CASNQGRYTQYF	TGTGCCAGCAACCAGGGGCGATATACGCAGTATTTT
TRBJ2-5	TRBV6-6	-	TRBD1	CASSYADRAYNEQYF	TGTGCCAGCAGTTACGCAGACAGGGCCTACAATGAGCAGTACTTC
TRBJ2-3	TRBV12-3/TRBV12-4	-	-	CASSLDSRGSTDTQYF	TGTGCCAGCAGTTTAGACTCCAGGGGCAGTACAGATACGCAGTATTTT
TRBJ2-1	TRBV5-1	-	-	CASSLRGCEQFF	TGCGCCAGCAGCTTGCGGGGGTGTGAGCAGTTCTTC
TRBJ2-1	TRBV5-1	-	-	CASRVVVATNEQFF	TGCGCCAGCAGAGTTGTTGTGGCTACCAATGAGCAGTTCTTC
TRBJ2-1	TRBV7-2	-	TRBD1	CASSSPGQGIYNEQFF	TGTGCCAGCAGCTCCCCGGGACAGGGTATATACAATGAGCAGTTCTTC
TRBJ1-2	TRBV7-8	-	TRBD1	CASSVGDRVYGYTF	TGTGCCAGCAGCGTAGGGGACAGGGTCTATGGCTACACCTTC
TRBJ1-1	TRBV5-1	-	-	CASSLWTGSNTEAFF	TGCGCCAGCAGCTTGTGGACGGGATCGAACACTGAAGCTTTCTTT
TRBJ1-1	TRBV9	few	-	CASSLTDWNTEAFF	TGTGCCAGCAGCCTTACGGACTGGAACACTGAAGCTTTCTTT
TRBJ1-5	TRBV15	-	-	CATSREDNYSNQPQHF	TGTGCCACCAGCAGAGAGGACAACTATAGCAATCAGCCCCAGCATTTT
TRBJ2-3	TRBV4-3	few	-	CASSQGHSSDTQYF	TGCGCCAGCAGCCAAGGGCACAGTTCAGATACGCAGTATTTT
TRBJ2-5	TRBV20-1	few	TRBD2	CSAMTSGGAETQYF	TGCAGTGCCATGACTAGCGGGGGGGCAGAGACCCAGTACTTC
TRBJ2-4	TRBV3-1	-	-	CASSHGGQNIQYF	TGTGCCAGCAGCCACGGGGGACAAAACATTCAGTACTTC
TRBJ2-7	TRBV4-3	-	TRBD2	CASSQILAGGYEQYF	TGCGCCAGCAGCCAAATTCTAGCGGGGGGTTACGAGCAGTACTTC
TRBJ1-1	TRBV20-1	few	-	CSARDDTENTEAFF	TGCAGTGCTAGAGATGACACGGAGAACACTGAAGCTTTCTTT
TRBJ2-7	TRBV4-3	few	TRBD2	CASSQDPAGNYEQYF	TGCGCCAGCAGCCAAGATCCAGCGGGGAACTACGAGCAGTACTTC
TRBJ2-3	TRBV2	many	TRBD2	CASRETSGGRNWQYF	TGTGCCAGCAGGGAGACTAGCGGGGGGAGGAATTGGCAGTATTTT
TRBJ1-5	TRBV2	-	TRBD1	CASNRDRDQPQHF	TGTGCCAGCAACCGGGACAGGGACCAGCCCCAGCATTTT
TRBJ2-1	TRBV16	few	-	CASSQSRGYYNEQFF	TGTGCCAGCAGCCAATCCCGGGGATACTACAATGAGCAGTTCTTC
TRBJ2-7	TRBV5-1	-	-	CASSRGTDSYEQYF	TGCGCCAGCAGCCGCGGCACCGACTCCTACGAGCAGTACTTC
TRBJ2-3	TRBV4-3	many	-	CASSQETHRVPDTQYF	TGCGCCAGCAGCCAAGAAACCCACAGGGTACCAGATACGCAGTATTTT
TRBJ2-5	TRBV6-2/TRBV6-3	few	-	CASSYRNVDSSQETQYF	TGTGCCAGCAGTTACAGGAACGTGGACAGTTCCCAAGAGACCCAGTACTTC
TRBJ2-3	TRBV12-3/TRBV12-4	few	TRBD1	CASSFRQGGRDTQYF	TGTGCCAGCAGTTTCAGACAGGGGGGGAGAGATACGCAGTATTTT
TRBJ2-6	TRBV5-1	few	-	CASSFDALLTGANVLTF	TGCGCCAGCAGCTTCGACGCCCTGCTGACTGGGGCCAACGTCCTGACTTTC
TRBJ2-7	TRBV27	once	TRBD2	CAGSKERGGGYEQYF	TGTGCCGGCAGTAAAGAGCGGGGGGGCGGCTACGAGCAGTACTTC
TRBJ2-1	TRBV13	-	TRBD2	CASREAGNNNEQFF	TGTGCCAGCAGGGAAGCGGGGAATAACAATGAGCAGTTCTTC
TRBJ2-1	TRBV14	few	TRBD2	CASSITSGGPSEQFF	TGTGCCAGCAGCATAACTAGCGGGGGGCCCTCTGAGCAGTTCTTC
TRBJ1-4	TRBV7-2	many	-	CASSSNSGANEKLFF	TGTGCCAGCAGCTCCAACAGCGGCGCTAATGAAAAACTGTTTTTT